One and the same sample provided the 16 T cell receptor beta chains below, sequenced in a study of CD8 T cells in ankylosing spondylitis. TCRdb re-called the 5' RACE reads through MiXCR, storing one row per CDR3 protein. The table includes about 140,000 distinct CDR3 sequences, approximately 8.4% detected once. The sequencing sample was made of synovial fluid, either unsorted or a sorted T cell fraction (not recorded which). These receptors all come from a male donor with ankylosing spondylitis.

This clonotype appeared many times. The chain combines TRBV5-1 with TRBJ2-3, with D hard to call. Germline V gene lookup returns CDR1 SGHRS and CDR2 YFSETQ. The germline V and J ends were trimmed by 2 bases and 4 bases, with 11 bases remaining between them. The CDR3 is 14 amino acids. In DNA, the CDR3 is TGCGCCAGCAGCTTTCTGTCTGAGGCAGATACGCAGTATTTT. This encodes CASSFLSEADTQYF.

This clonotype was seen at least ten times. This chain connects TRBV20-1 to TRBJ2-7; D not resolved. Per the germline V gene, CDR1 is DFQATT and CDR2 is SNEGSKA (reference sequence). This CDR3 is 13 amino acids long. V dropped 2 bases and J dropped 0 bases, with 8 bases sitting between them. CDR3 residues: CSARRRPSYEQYF. CDR3 in DNA: TGCAGTGCTAGACGGCGGCCCTCCTACGAGCAGTACTTC.

This clonotype was counted at least ten times. In nucleotides, the CDR3 is TGTGCCAGCAGCTTAGTATCGAGATCTAACTATGGCTACACCTTC. Translated, it gives CASSLVSRSNYGYTF. The V call is TRBV7-9, the J call TRBJ1-2; D is undetermined. Germline CDR1 SEHNR, CDR2 FQNEAQ (reference sequence). The CDR3 sequence is 15 residues long. The V and J ends lost 1 base and 0 bases respectively, with 9 bases between them.

This clonotype showed up many times. The V gene is TRBV7-2, the J gene TRBJ2-1; 7 positions agree with TRBD1. This CDR3 region has 17 residues. The ends lost 5 bases at V and 0 bases at J; junction bases unmatched: 10. Germline V gene sequence: CDR1 SGHTA, CDR2 FQGNSA. CDR3 amino acids: CASSPPEAGGSYNEQFF. The CDR3, as DNA: TGTGCCAGCAGCCCCCCGGAGGCAGGGGGCTCCTACAATGAGCAGTTCTTC.

This clonotype was found a few times. This chain links TRBV9 with TRBJ2-5; no clear D gene. Germline CDR1 SGDLS, CDR2 YYNGEE. The V end was cut by 3 bases, the J end by 10 bases, with 13 bases between. There are 12 residues in the CDR3. CDR3 sequence reads: CASSANTESQYF. CDR3 nucleotide sequence: TGTGCCAGCAGCGCGAACACGGAAAGCCAGTACTTC.

This clonotype has ten or more counts. V and J are TRBV6-2 or TRBV6-3 and TRBJ2-7; no clear D. Looked up from germline, CDR1 is MNHEY and CDR2 is SVGEGT. Trimming cost V 2 bases and J 6 bases, with 8 bases left between them. CDR3 length equals 12 residues. The CDR3 DNA reads TGTGCCAGCAGTTACGGCCCATTCGAGCAGTACTTC. Translation gives CASSYGPFEQYF.

This clonotype came up many times. The chain uses TRBV7-2 and TRBJ2-7; no clear D gene. This CDR3 region has 14 residues. Trimming cost V 3 bases and J 0 bases, with 9 bases left between them. From germline, CDR1 is SGHTA and CDR2 FQGNSA. The CDR3 reads CASSFILSSYEQYF. The CDR3 DNA follows: TGTGCCAGCAGCTTTATCTTGAGCTCCTACGAGCAGTACTTC. Full variable domain (outside the CDR3, taken from reference TRBV7-2 and TRBJ2-7): GAGVSQSPSNKVTEKGKDVELRCDPISGHTALYWYRQSLGQGLEFLIYFQGNSAPDKSGLPSDRFSAERTGGSVSTLTIQRTQQEDSAVYLCASSFILSSYEQYFGPGTRLTVT.

This clonotype was seen many times. This sequence joins TRBV29-1 and TRBJ2-1, with D perhaps TRBD2 (6 bases). V lost 7 bases to trimming and J lost 8 bases, with 15 bases between them. Germline V CDR1 and CDR2: SQVTM, ANQGSEA. There are 12 residues in the CDR3. Here the CDR3 DNA reads TGCAGCGCCGGGACTCCCTCAGATGAGCAGTTCTTC. Encoded protein: CSAGTPSDEQFF.

In this sample, this clonotype turned up once. The V gene is TRBV9, the J gene TRBJ1-2; 8 bases map to TRBD1. J was trimmed by 6 bases and V by 4 bases; bases with no gene match: 14. The CDR3 consists of 16 residues. CDR1 is SGDLS and CDR2 is YYNGEE in the germline V gene. The CDR3 DNA reads as TGTGCCAGCAGCCCTATCTGGACAGGGTCCCTTAATGGCTACACCTTC. Translated: CASSPIWTGSLNGYTF.

The gene calls are TRBV2 and TRBJ2-4; 11 nucleotides align to TRBD2. The CDR3 consists of 16 residues. The V and J ends lost 5 bases and 8 bases, in that order; junction bases with no gene match: 11. Germline-derived CDR1 and CDR2 are SNHLY and FYNNEI. The CDR3 bases are TGTGCCAGCAGTCCTATGACTAGCGGGACGGGGGACATTCAGTACTTC. Protein product: CASSPMTSGTGDIQYF. Complete variable domain (other parts from reference TRBV2 and TRBJ2-4): EPEVTQTPSHQVTQMGQEVILRCVPISNHLYFYWYRQILGQKVEFLVSFYNNEISEKSEIFDDQFSVERPDGSNFTLKIRSTKLEDSAMYFCASSPMTSGTGDIQYFGAGTRLSVL.

This CDR3 reads CSAGPGQGDEKLFF. The CDR3 bases are TGCAGTGCTGGACCGGGACAGGGAGATGAAAAACTGTTTTTT. The gene calls are TRBV20-1 and TRBJ1-4; 9 bases align to TRBD1. The length of the CDR3 is 14 residues. The germline gives CDR1 DFQATT, CDR2 SNEGSKA (reference sequence). With V trimmed by 5 bases and J by 6 bases, 7 bases remained unmatched.

This clonotype occurred many times. The chain combines TRBV20-1 with TRBJ2-5; no clear D gene. Trimming cost V 5 bases and J 4 bases, with 14 bases left between them. Germline loops: CDR1 DFQATT, CDR2 SNEGSKA (reference sequence). The CDR3 length is 13 residues. The CDR3 loop reads CSAGFHVGETQYF. CDR3 DNA: TGCAGTGCTGGGTTCCATGTAGGAGAGACCCAGTACTTC.

This clonotype was detected ten times or more. This sequence joins TRBV5-1 and TRBJ1-1; maybe TRBD1 (5 bases). The V gene lost 0 bases and the J gene lost 3 bases, with 18 bases spanning the gap. The CDR3 length is 17 residues. Germline CDR1 is SGHRS and CDR2 is YFSETQ. The CDR3 region is CASSLEGQGRWDTEAFF. DNA for the CDR3: TGCGCCAGCAGCTTGGAGGGGCAGGGTCGATGGGACACTGAAGCTTTCTTT.

This clonotype was observed many times. The chain links TRBV28 to TRBJ2-3, with 9 bases matching TRBD1. Per the germline V gene, CDR1 is MDHEN and CDR2 is SYDVKM. The J segment lost 2 bases and the V segment lost 3 bases, leaving 3 bases of the junction unmatched. The length of the CDR3 is 15 residues. The DNA of the CDR3 is TGTGCCAGCAGTTTGGGACAGGGACACACAGATACGCAGTATTTT. As protein: CASSLGQGHTDTQYF.

This clonotype was seen only a few times. The rearrangement uses TRBV7-2 and TRBJ1-2; D gene uncertain. Germline CDR1 SGHTA, CDR2 FQGNSA. With 7 bases removed from V and 4 bases from J, the gap between germline ends came to 16 bases. The CDR3 has 14 amino acids. The DNA for the CDR3 is TGTGCCAGCAACCCTACCAGCCGGGGCTATGGCTACACCTTC. Its protein is CASNPTSRGYGYTF.

The chain carries TRBV18 and TRBJ1-2, with 8 bases fitting TRBD1. Trimming took 2 bases from V and 8 from J; bases not matched to a gene: 4. CDR3 length: 13 amino acids. Germline V CDR1 and CDR2: KGHSH, LQKENI. The CDR3 nucleotides are TGTGCCAGCTCACCAACCAGGGGGCGCGGCTACACCTTC. Its protein product is CASSPTRGRGYTF.